This T cell receptor (beta chain) derives from a study of cytomegalovirus exposure and HLA in healthy donors. Whole-study results and caveats: It was in a later analysis that TCR association rates were seen to vary by HLA locus, highest for DRB1 and lowest for HLA-C.

60 Vbeta and 13 Jbeta primers were used in PCR. TCRdb keeps only in-frame clones here, not all; method: immunoSEQ multiplex PCR. Among roughly 200,000 clones listed, about 77% were seen once. Comment on this clone: What it binds is not known.

Germline V gene data show CDR1 as SGHRS and CDR2 as YFSETQ. The CDR3 sequence is 13 residues long. Trimming removed 0 bases from V and 5 bases from J, with 7 bases in between. This receptor was taken from a woman in her twenties or thirties in good health and CMV-seronegative. This chain links TRBV5-1 with TRBJ2-3; D unresolved. The sequenced sample was PBMCs. CDR3 region: CASSLATGDTQYF. The CDR3 DNA reads TGCGCCAGCAGCTTGGCCACGGGAGATACGCAGTATTTT.